This T cell receptor (beta chain) derives from a study of shared clonotypes between healthy human individuals. Study details: Per-donor plates numbered three CD4 naive, three CD4 memory, two CD8 naive and one CD8 memory.

A note on this clone: What it binds is not known.

The V end lost 0 bases, the J end lost 6 bases, and 9 bases lay between the germline ends. This CDR3 has 13 amino acids. Germline-derived CDR1 and CDR2 are MNHEY and SVGAGI. Study-level points and caveats: Shared clonotypes across all four donors exceeded non-shared ones in generation probability.

CD45RO-negative, CCR7-selected cells formed the naive CD8 fraction, which excluded terminally differentiated effector memory CD45RA+ cells. The study ran the assay at deep level. This table comes from immunoSEQ multiplex PCR, and its TCRdb copy is limited to in-frame clones, with some not included. The data contain some 2.1 million clones, approximately 94% of them singletons. The clonotype was recovered from a man aged 18 to 35 in good health. The sample was naive CD8+ T cells sorted from blood. V usage is TRBV6-5 and J usage is TRBJ2-7; D is unresolved. The CDR3 protein is CASSYSSRVEQYF. In nucleotides, the CDR3 is TGTGCCAGCAGTTACTCGAGTAGGGTCGAGCAGTACTTC.